This TCR beta chain was captured in a study of T cell repertoires in aging, cancer and after chemotherapy. Germline CDR1 is MNHEY and CDR2 is SVGAGI. V lost 5 bases to trimming and J lost 4 bases; unmatched junction nucleotides: 10. This CDR3 comprises 16 residues. TCR beta rearrangements were amplified from peripheral blood genomic DNA. TRB rearrangements spanning V, D and J were amplified using mixed TRB-A/B primers. TCRdb called the multiplex PCR reads again in MiXCR, with one record for every CDR3 protein. The data contain around 16,000 distinct CDR3 sequences, 45% to 55% of them singletons. Sequencing was carried out using blood. V and J are TRBV6-5 and TRBJ2-5, with 10 bases fitting TRBD1. The receptor was isolated from a human donor in good health. The CDR3 DNA is TGTGCCAGCAGTGAAGAATCTGGGACAGGGGTAGAGACCCAGTACTTC. This encodes CASSEESGTGVETQYF.